This T cell receptor beta chain came from a study of regulatory T cells in long-lasting Graves disease. This clonotype was counted a few times. The authors built TCR beta libraries using iRepertoire HTBI primers and Arm-PCR of CDR3 regions. TCRdb independently ran MiXCR on the multiplex PCR reads; one entry per CDR3 protein. The repertoire holds hundreds of thousands of distinct CDR3 sequences, with roughly 15% as singletons. The CDR3 covers 18 residues. V dropped 6 bases and J dropped 4 bases, with 25 bases sitting between them. Time point here: newly diagnosed GD, antithyroid drugs for less than 3 months. The authors made the TCR library using RNA they extracted from PBMCs. The sample also formed part of further work on T cells in Graves' hyperthyroidism and ophthalmopathy.

This TCR was recovered from a woman in her twenties or thirties with Graves disease. This chain links TRBV12-3 or TRBV12-4 with TRBJ1-3; D may be TRBD1 (5 bases). The sample consisted of peripheral blood mononuclear cells (PBMCs), taken at new diagnosis, from a patient treated with antithyroid drugs. The CDR3 sequence: CASSQDPPVGVSGNTIYF. CDR3 nucleotides: TGTGCCAGCAGCCAAGACCCCCCAGTAGGGGTTTCCGGAAACACCATATATTTT.